These 20 T cell receptor beta chains share one sample of origin, sequenced in a study of chemoradiotherapy in HPV16-positive cancers. Some clones are missing from TCRdb's copy, which holds only in-frame ones; the method was immunoSEQ multiplex PCR. Of 1,500 to 1,600 clones listed, roughly 86% are singletons. The input for sequencing was tumor tissue, taken from a patient who underwent chemoradiotherapy. The source is a human donor with HPV-associated anogenital cancer.

This chain links TRBV5-1 with TRBJ1-2, with a tentative D call TRBD1 (5 bases). CDR1 and CDR2 from the germline V gene are SGHRS and YFSETQ. V was cut by 4 bases and J by 5 bases, with 15 bases left in between. The CDR3 is made up of 14 amino acids. The CDR3 region has the DNA TGCGCCAGCAGCCTACAGAAGGGGAATTATGGCTACACCTTC. This translates into CASSLQKGNYGYTF.

The V gene is TRBV7-6, the J gene TRBJ1-3; D is uncertain. Germline V gene sequence: CDR1 SGHVS, CDR2 FNYEAQ. V was clipped by 3 bases and J by 5 bases, with 5 bases between them. This CDR3 is built from 12 residues. CDR3 sequence: CASSLPRNTIYF. CDR3 coding DNA: TGTGCCAGCAGCTTGCCCAGAAACACCATATATTTT.

The rearrangement uses TRBV6-5 and TRBJ1-5; tentative D call: TRBD1 (5 bases). This CDR3 region has 13 residues. V dropped 7 bases and J dropped 6 bases, with 13 bases sitting between them. Germline V gene sequence: CDR1 MNHEY, CDR2 SVGAGI. Here the CDR3 DNA reads TGTGCCAGCAACAAACAGGTCGGTCAGCCCCAGCATTTT. As protein: CASNKQVGQPQHF.

The rearrangement uses TRBV10-1 and TRBJ2-3; D is undetermined. The V gene's germline CDR1 is WNHNN and CDR2 SYGVQD (reference sequence). V gave up 3 bases and J gave up 2 bases, with 9 bases separating them. The CDR3 covers 14 residues. The CDR3 DNA reads TGCGCCAGCAGTGAAAAGTCAAACACAGATACGCAGTATTTT. The encoded protein is CASSEKSNTDTQYF.

In this sample, this clone turned up once. This sequence joins TRBV21-1 and TRBJ2-4; the table's D call, TRBD1, has no DNA check behind it. TRBV21-1 is a pseudogene. This CDR3 is built from 16 residues. The CDR3 DNA follows: TGTGCCAGCAGCCAGGCGGGCAGGGGGTATAGTCTAGTTCAGTACTTC. This sequence encodes CASSQAGRGYSLVQYF.

The V gene is TRBV5-6, the J gene TRBJ1-5; unclear D gene. V was clipped by 0 bases and J by 0 bases, with 10 bases between them. The CDR3 consists of 16 residues. Germline V gene lookup returns CDR1 SGHDT and CDR2 YYEEEE. CDR3 protein: CASSLEGGYSNQPQHF. For the CDR3, the DNA is TGTGCCAGCAGCTTGGAAGGAGGTTATAGCAATCAGCCCCAGCATTTT.

The gene calls are TRBV30 and TRBJ1-2; D uncertain. Trimming stripped 7 bases from V and 8 bases from J, with 23 bases between. Germline loops: CDR1 GTSNPN, CDR2 SVGIG (reference sequence). The CDR3 has 14 amino acids. The CDR3 spells CASDASRQGAGYTF. CDR3 nucleotide sequence: TGTGCCTCAGACGCGAGCCGCCAAGGTGCAGGCTACACCTTC.

The V gene is TRBV15, the J gene TRBJ1-1; no firm D call. V was pared by 0 bases and J by 0 bases, with 11 bases between. Germline lookup yields CDR1 LNHNV and CDR2 YYDKDF (reference sequence). CDR3 length: 16 amino acids. The CDR3 spells CATSREYGSMNTEAFF. DNA for the CDR3: TGTGCCACCAGCAGAGAGTATGGCAGCATGAACACTGAAGCTTTCTTT.

This clone was seen only a few times. The chain links TRBV7-9 to TRBJ1-1; the D is unclear. This CDR3 spans 15 amino acids. CDR1 and CDR2 (germline): SEHNR, FQNEAQ (reference sequence). V was clipped by 0 bases and J by 0 bases, with 8 bases between them. CDR3 protein: CASSLASVLNTEAFF. The CDR3 DNA is TGTGCCAGCAGCTTAGCGAGCGTATTGAACACTGAAGCTTTCTTT.

With respect to this clone: One junction end does not reproduce the germline sequence, and a read error may be involved. This chain links TRBV2 with TRBJ1-5; D unresolved. The germline gives CDR1 SNHLY, CDR2 FYNNEI. The CDR3 contains 12 residues. The CDR3 reads CASRDGNQLQHF. The CDR3 nucleotides read TGTGCCAGCAGGGACGGCAATCAGCTCCAGCATTTT.

The J gene is TRBJ2-2, the V gene TRBV12-5; D is possibly TRBD2 (6 bases). This CDR3 comprises 15 residues. The germline V gene encodes CDR1 LGHNT and CDR2 FRNRAP. V was trimmed by 7 bases and J by 1 base, leaving 13 bases between them. The CDR3 region is CASALGSGNTGELFF. The CDR3 region has the DNA TGTGCTAGTGCACTAGGTAGCGGGAACACCGGGGAGCTGTTTTTT.

The V and J genes are TRBV10-3 and TRBJ2-7; unclear D gene. This CDR3 spans 14 amino acids. Germline values: CDR1 ENHRY, CDR2 SYGVKD. V lost 0 bases to trimming and J lost 0 bases, with 6 bases between them. CDR3 in amino acids: CAISESWDSYEQYF. DNA of the CDR3: TGTGCCATCAGTGAGTCGTGGGACTCCTACGAGCAGTACTTC.

This clone was observed a single time. The V gene is TRBV11-2, the J gene TRBJ2-2; D may be TRBD1 (6 bases). V was shortened by 5 bases and J by 4 bases, with 14 bases between the two germline ends. The germline gives CDR1 SGHAT, CDR2 FQNNGV. The CDR3 loop spans 15 amino acids. The CDR3 DNA reads TGTGCCAGCAGCCTCCTGGGACAAGTCACCGGGGAGCTGTTTTTT. Translation: CASSLLGQVTGELFF.

The CDR3 here is CASSLLGANVLTF. The CDR3 region has the DNA TGTGCCAGCAGCTTACTAGGGGCCAACGTCCTGACTTTC. The chain carries TRBV7-9 and TRBJ2-6; D is unclear. CDR1 and CDR2 from the germline V gene are SEHNR and FQNEAQ (reference sequence). The CDR3 consists of 13 residues. The ends were cut back, 2 bases at V and 4 bases at J, with 3 bases in the middle.

The chain has TRBV11-3 and TRBJ2-7; 8 bases agree with TRBD1. The CDR3 is 17 residues long. In germline, CDR1 is SGHNT, CDR2 YENEEA. V gave up 5 bases and J gave up 4 bases; unmatched junction bases: 16. CDR3 amino acids: CASSPPPGQVEAYEQYF. CDR3 nucleotides: TGTGCCAGCAGCCCCCCCCCGGGACAGGTGGAAGCGTACGAGCAGTACTTC.

V usage is TRBV2 and J usage is TRBJ1-5; D is uncertain. The CDR3 runs to 15 residues. Germline CDR1 reads SNHLY; CDR2 reads FYNNEI. Trimming took off 5 bases at V and 0 bases at J, with 11 bases between the two ends. This chain's CDR3 is CASSTDGYSNQPQHF. The DNA of the CDR3 is TGTGCCAGCAGTACGGACGGATATAGCAATCAGCCCCAGCATTTT.

The genes are TRBV5-1 and TRBJ1-1; 7 positions match TRBD1. The V and J ends lost 0 bases and 4 bases, in that order; junction bases with no gene match: 3. CDR1 is SGHRS, CDR2 YFSETQ, per germline. This CDR3 spans 14 amino acids. The CDR3 loop reads CASSLGQGVTEAFF. The CDR3 DNA reads TGCGCCAGCAGCTTGGGTCAGGGGGTCACTGAAGCTTTCTTT.

This chain connects TRBV18 to TRBJ1-1; D might be TRBD1 (6 bases). From germline, CDR1 is KGHSH and CDR2 LQKENI. The CDR3 spans 16 residues. V lost 1 base to trimming and J lost 6 bases, with 18 bases between them. This CDR3 is CASSPRLDRSGAEAFF. The CDR3 nucleotides read TGTGCCAGCTCACCACGGTTAGACAGGAGCGGGGCTGAAGCTTTCTTT.

This chain links TRBV28 with TRBJ1-4, with 7 bases fitting TRBD1. Per germline, CDR1 MDHEN and CDR2 SYDVKM. The junction had 11 bases not matched to a gene; V was cut back by 3 bases and J by 10 bases. The CDR3 has 15 residues. The CDR3 spells CASSFPRQGGRKLFF. As DNA, the CDR3 is TGTGCCAGCAGTTTCCCTAGACAGGGCGGGAGAAAACTGTTTTTT.

V gene TRBV5-6 combines with J gene TRBJ1-5; D ambiguous. The CDR3 extends over 15 amino acids. The germline V gene has CDR1 SGHDT and CDR2 YYEEEE. V was clipped by 2 bases and J by 0 bases, with 9 bases between them. CDR3 region: CASSLGGYSNQPQHF. In DNA form, the CDR3 reads TGTGCCAGCAGCTTAGGCGGTTATAGCAATCAGCCCCAGCATTTT. The full variable domain, with the rest looked up from reference TRBV5-6 and TRBJ1-5, is DAGVTQSPTHLIKTRGQQVTLRCSPKSGHDTVSWYQQALGQGPQFIFQYYEEEERQRGNFPDRFSGHQFPNYSSELNVNALLLGDSALYLCASSLGGYSNQPQHFGDGTRLSIL.